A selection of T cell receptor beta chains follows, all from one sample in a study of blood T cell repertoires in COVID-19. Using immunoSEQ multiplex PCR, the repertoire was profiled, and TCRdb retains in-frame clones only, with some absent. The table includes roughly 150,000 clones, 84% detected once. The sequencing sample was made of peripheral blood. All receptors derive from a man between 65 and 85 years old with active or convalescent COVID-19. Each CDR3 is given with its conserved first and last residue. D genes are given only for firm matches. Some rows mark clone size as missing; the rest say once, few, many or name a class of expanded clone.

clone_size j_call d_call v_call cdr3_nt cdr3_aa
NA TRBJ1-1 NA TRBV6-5 TGTGCCAGCAGAGCCGACAGACCCTACACTGAAGCTTTCTTT CASRADRPYTEAFF
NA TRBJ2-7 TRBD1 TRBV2 TGTGCCAGCAGGGCTAACAGGGGTGGCGAGCAGTACTTC CASRANRGGEQYF
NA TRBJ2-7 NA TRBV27 TGTGCCAGCAGTTTAAGCGTCAGGAGGAGCTCCTACGAGCAGTACTTC CASSLSVRRSSYEQYF
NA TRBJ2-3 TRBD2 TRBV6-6 TGTGCCAGCAGTCCCCTTAGCGGGGGCCTCGCACGCACAGATACGCAGTATTTT CASSPLSGGLARTDTQYF
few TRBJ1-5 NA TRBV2 TGTGCCAGCGGGCCGATCAATCAGCCCCAGCATTTT CASGPINQPQHF
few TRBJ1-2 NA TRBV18 TGTGCCAGCTCACCAGCCAGGGAGGACTATGGCTACACCTTC CASSPAREDYGYTF
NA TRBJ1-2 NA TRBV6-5 TGTGCCAGCAGTTACTCGAAGGGGTCGCTCAATGGCTACACCTTC CASSYSKGSLNGYTF
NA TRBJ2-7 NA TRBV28 TGTGCCAGCAGTTCCGCCTACGAGCAGTACTTC CASSSAYEQYF
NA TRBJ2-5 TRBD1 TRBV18 TGTGCCAGCTCACCACCGGACAGGGGGATGAGTGAGACCCAGTACTTC CASSPPDRGMSETQYF
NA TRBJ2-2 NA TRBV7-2 TGTGCCAGCAGCAACACAGGGCCAGTTGGGACCGGGGAGCTGTTTTTT CASSNTGPVGTGELFF
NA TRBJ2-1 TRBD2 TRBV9 TGTGCCAGCAGCGGGACTAGCGGCACCTACAATGAGCAGTTCTTC CASSGTSGTYNEQFF
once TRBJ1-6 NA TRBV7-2 TGTGCCAGCAGCACTTATAATTCACCCCTCCACTTT CASSTYNSPLHF
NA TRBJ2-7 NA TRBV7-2 TGTGCCAGCAGTTTGGACTTCCCCTACGAGCAGTACTTC CASSLDFPYEQYF
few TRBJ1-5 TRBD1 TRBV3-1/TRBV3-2 TGTGCCAGCAGCCAAGCGGGACAGCCTAGCAATCAGCCCCAGCATTTT CASSQAGQPSNQPQHF
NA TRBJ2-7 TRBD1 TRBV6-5 TGTGCCAGCAGTTCCGTCACAGGGGGCTCCTACGAGCAGTACTTC CASSSVTGGSYEQYF
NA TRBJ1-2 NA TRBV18 TGTGCCAGCTCATCATCTTTAAGACAGAACTATGGCTACACCTTC CASSSSLRQNYGYTF
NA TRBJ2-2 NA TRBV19 TGTGCCACCAGCAGGGGACTATTGGCCACCGGGGAGCTGTTTTTT CATSRGLLATGELFF
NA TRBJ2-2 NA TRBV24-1 TGTGCCACCAGGCACAGGGTCGACACCGGGGAGCTGTTTTTT CATRHRVDTGELFF
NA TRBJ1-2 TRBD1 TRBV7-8 TGTGCCAGCAGCTTAGCGGGCAGGGGGCTGGACTATGGCTACACCTTC CASSLAGRGLDYGYTF
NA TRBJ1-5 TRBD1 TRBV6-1 TGTGCCAGCAGTGACCCCCATGGACAGGGGGCAACTCAGCCCCAGCATTTT CASSDPHGQGATQPQHF
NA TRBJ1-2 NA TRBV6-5 TGTGCCAGCACTACAGGGATTGAGGGCTACACCTTC CASTTGIEGYTF